The next 27 T cell receptor beta chains were all read from a single sample in a study of T-cell reconstitution after alpha-beta-depleted transplantation in children. Researchers prepared the TCRbeta library using unique molecular identifiers, the study reports. TCRdb re-analysed the PCR reads in MiXCR, keeping a single row per CDR3 protein. The data show 70,000 to 95,000 distinct CDR3 sequences, 15% to 18% seen once. Source: PBMCs, mostly from graft donor cells, taken 180 days after TCRalphabeta/CD19-depleted stem cell transplant. The source of these receptors is a male patient between 2 and 10 years old who had a stem cell transplant for acute lymphoblastic leukemia, so the T cells may come from the graft donor.

This clonotype was observed a few times. The chain couples TRBV7-2 to TRBJ2-1; no clear D gene. Germline V CDR1 and CDR2: SGHTA, FQGNSA. V lost 6 bases, J lost 8 bases, and 11 bases lay in between. The length of the CDR3 is 12 residues. CDR3 sequence (DNA): TGTGCCAGCAGACCCAGGTCGGATGAGCAGTTCTTC. Translation: CASRPRSDEQFF. Filled out from reference TRBV7-2 and TRBJ2-1, the complete variable domain reads GAGVSQSPSNKVTEKGKDVELRCDPISGHTALYWYRQSLGQGLEFLIYFQGNSAPDKSGLPSDRFSAERTGGSVSTLTIQRTQQEDSAVYLCASRPRSDEQFFGPGTRLTVL.

Comments on this clonotype: A read error is likely, as this CDR3 ends without the conserved phenylalanine or tryptophan. V and J are TRBV4-3 and TRBJ1-4, with D unresolved. CDR3 length: 12 amino acids. Germline CDR1 LGHNA, CDR2 YSLEER. V lost 3 bases and J 11 bases, leaving 10 bases between the germline ends. CDR3 protein: CASSQDTGKLFL. In DNA, the CDR3 is TGCGCCAGCAGCCAGGATACCGGGAAACTGTTTTTA.

The chain links TRBV27 to TRBJ2-3; D gene uncertain. V lost 1 base and J 0 bases, leaving 11 bases between the germline ends. CDR3 length equals 16 residues. Germline CDR1 MNHEY, CDR2 SMNVEV (reference sequence). The CDR3 sequence is CASSLFARSSTDTQYF. The CDR3 DNA follows: TGTGCCAGCAGTTTATTCGCCAGGTCTAGCACAGATACGCAGTATTTT.

This clonotype occurred a few times. The J gene is TRBJ2-7, the V gene TRBV7-6; 11 nucleotides line up with TRBD2. V trimming: 1 base; J trimming: 1 base; junction bases outside the gene matches: 6. This CDR3 spans 17 amino acids. Germline CDR1 is SGHVS and CDR2 is FNYEAQ. Here the CDR3 DNA reads TGTGCCAGCAGCTTAGGGGTAGCGGGGGGGCCATCCTACGAGCAGTACTTC. Its translation is CASSLGVAGGPSYEQYF.

The chain joins TRBV9 to TRBJ1-3; no clear D gene. Germline V gene sequence: CDR1 SGDLS, CDR2 YYNGEE. V was cut by 8 bases and J by 1 base, with 10 bases left in between. The length of the CDR3 is 13 residues. The CDR3 here is CAREGCSGNTIYF. CDR3 nucleotides: TGTGCCAGGGAAGGGTGTTCTGGAAACACCATATATTTT.

This clonotype was detected many times. The chain recombines TRBV6-5 with TRBJ1-1; 7 bases align to TRBD1. The V segment lost 6 bases and the J segment 4 bases; nucleotides outside the gene matches: 8. The CDR3 extends over 14 amino acids. CDR1 is MNHEY and CDR2 is SVGAGI in the germline V gene. CDR3 region: CASSSQTGSTEAFF. The CDR3 DNA reads TGTGCCAGCAGCAGCCAGACAGGGAGCACTGAAGCTTTCTTT.

This clonotype was counted a few times. The J gene is TRBJ2-3, the V gene TRBV12-3 or TRBV12-4, with D unresolved. This CDR3 contains 15 residues. The V end was cut by 1 base, the J end by 1 base, with 9 bases between. CDR3 sequence: CASSLVPPRTDTQYF. CDR3 in DNA: TGTGCCAGCAGTTTAGTCCCCCCGCGCACAGATACGCAGTATTTT.

This clonotype was detected only a few times. The chain recombines TRBV12-3 or TRBV12-4 with TRBJ1-1; D is unresolved. The V end lost 6 bases, the J end lost 5 bases, and 16 bases lay between the germline ends. This CDR3 is 14 amino acids long. Written as DNA, the CDR3 is TGTGCCAGCAGCTCCCCTTTTGGGCGGACTGAAGCTTTCTTT. Encoded protein: CASSSPFGRTEAFF.

In its sample, this clonotype was seen a few times. The V and J genes are TRBV7-9 and TRBJ1-5; no definite D call. Germline V gives CDR1 SEHNR, CDR2 FQNEAQ (reference sequence). The CDR3 is 13 amino acids. The germline V and J ends were trimmed by 3 bases and 7 bases, with 10 bases remaining between them. Here the CDR3 reads CASSFDYTQPQHF. The CDR3 DNA follows: TGTGCCAGCAGCTTTGATTATACCCAGCCCCAGCATTTT.

This clonotype was seen more than once but under ten times. The gene calls are TRBV5-1 and TRBJ2-3; D is possibly TRBD1 (5 bases). This CDR3 has 13 amino acids. The V end lost 4 bases, the J end lost 9 bases, and 15 bases lay between the germline ends. Germline V gene sequence: CDR1 SGHRS, CDR2 YFSETQ. The CDR3 loop reads CASSRTSGRTQYF. Here the CDR3 DNA reads TGCGCCAGCAGCCGAACCTCAGGGCGGACGCAGTATTTT.

This chain joins TRBV11-2 and TRBJ2-1; D possibly corresponds to TRBD2 (6 bases). Trimming pared 5 bases from V and 4 bases from J, leaving 12 bases between. The CDR3 consists of 14 residues. Looked up from germline, CDR1 is SGHAT and CDR2 is FQNNGV. This CDR3 reads CASSARGTYNEQFF. DNA for the CDR3: TGTGCCAGCAGCGCCCGGGGGACTTACAATGAGCAGTTCTTC.

This clonotype was observed at least ten times. CDR3 DNA sequence: TGTGCCAGCAGTTTTTCTCCAGACCGAGAGACCCAGTACTTC. Protein product: CASSFSPDRETQYF. The V call is TRBV12-3 or TRBV12-4, the J call TRBJ2-5; D uncertain. This CDR3 region has 14 residues. V was shortened by 3 bases and J by 4 bases, with 12 bases between the two germline ends.

The rearrangement uses TRBV7-8 and TRBJ2-2; 9 bases fit TRBD2. The CDR3 is 18 residues long. V lost 5 bases and J lost 2; bases outside the gene matches: 12. Per germline, CDR1 SGHVS and CDR2 FQNEAQ. This CDR3 reads CASSPRGSGGPNTGELFF. CDR3 DNA: TGTGCCAGCAGCCCCCGGGGTAGCGGGGGACCCAACACCGGGGAGCTGTTTTTT.

This clonotype has just a few counts. The V and J genes are TRBV27 and TRBJ1-2; the D is unclear. CDR1 and CDR2 (germline): MNHEY, SMNVEV (reference sequence). The CDR3 extends over 15 amino acids. Between the trimmed V and J ends, which lost 4 bases and 0 bases, there was a span of 12 bases. The CDR3 sequence: CASSWAGYANYGYTF. DNA for the CDR3: TGTGCCAGCAGTTGGGCCGGCTACGCTAACTATGGCTACACCTTC.

The gene calls are TRBV6-5 and TRBJ1-4; D not resolved. Germline V gene sequence: CDR1 MNHEY, CDR2 SVGAGI. This CDR3 comprises 16 residues. V was trimmed by 0 bases and J by 5 bases, leaving 13 bases between them. CDR3 region: CASSYSGGGLNEKLFF. The CDR3 region has the DNA TGTGCCAGCAGTTACTCCGGAGGCGGCCTCAATGAAAAACTGTTTTTT.

The chain has TRBV7-8 and TRBJ1-2; D call uncertain. V was cut by 5 bases and J by 5 bases, with 18 bases left in between. The CDR3 has 15 amino acids. CDR1 is SGHVS, CDR2 FQNEAQ, per germline. For the CDR3, the DNA is TGTGCCAGCAGCCTCGGTGACCTCCCGCGGTATGGCTACACCTTC. The encoded protein is CASSLGDLPRYGYTF.

This clonotype appeared many times. The chain combines TRBV6-5 with TRBJ2-7; D possibly uses TRBD1 or TRBD2 (5 bases each). The germline CDR1 and CDR2 sequences are MNHEY and SVGAGI. The CDR3 sequence is 16 residues long. Deletions cut 0 bases from V and 2 bases from J, with 14 bases between. Here the CDR3 DNA reads TGTGCCAGCAGTTACTCGGGGGTTCTGGGTACCTACGAGCAGTACTTC. It encodes CASSYSGVLGTYEQYF.

V and J are TRBV7-2 and TRBJ2-2, with 9 positions matching TRBD2. CDR1 is SGHTA, CDR2 FQGNSA, per germline. The V gene end was trimmed by 2 bases and the J gene end by 4 bases; junction bases not matched to a gene: 8. The CDR3 contains 17 residues. The CDR3: CASSLSGSGGPTGELFF. CDR3 coding DNA: TGTGCCAGCAGCTTATCGGGTAGCGGGGGTCCCACCGGGGAGCTGTTTTTT.

This clonotype was counted a few times. The chain recombines TRBV5-1 with TRBJ2-4; a weak D match, TRBD2 (5 bases). The CDR3 length is 15 residues. Germline lookup yields CDR1 SGHRS and CDR2 YFSETQ. Trimming pared 0 bases from V and 7 bases from J, leaving 14 bases between. In nucleotides, the CDR3 is TGCGCCAGCAGCTTGGCCTCAGAGGGCGGCAACATTCAGTACTTC. This gives the protein CASSLASEGGNIQYF.

This clonotype was counted only a few times. This chain joins TRBV3-1 and TRBJ2-5, with D possibly being TRBD1 or TRBD2 (5 bases each). The CDR3 consists of 15 residues. Trimming took 0 bases from V and 3 from J, leaving 11 bases between them. Germline loops: CDR1 LGHDT, CDR2 YNNKEL (reference sequence). The CDR3 region is CASSQDPGPEETQYF. In nucleotides, the CDR3 is TGTGCCAGCAGCCAAGATCCGGGACCAGAAGAGACCCAGTACTTC.

V usage is TRBV11-2 and J usage is TRBJ2-3; the match to TRBD2 covers 8 bases. Germline CDR1 and CDR2: SGHAT and FQNNGV. Trimming took 1 base from V and 9 from J; bases not matched to a gene: 12. The CDR3 covers 16 residues. The DNA of the CDR3 is TGTGCCAGCAGCTTAGGGGCAGCGGGGGTACTTGAGACGCAGTATTTT. The encoded protein is CASSLGAAGVLETQYF.

The chain carries TRBV5-1 and TRBJ1-6; 11 nucleotides line up with TRBD1. Germline V gives CDR1 SGHRS, CDR2 YFSETQ. The CDR3 has 15 residues. V dropped 0 bases and J dropped 14; count of bases not matched to a gene: 7. CDR3 in amino acids: CASSLEGQGAESLHF. The CDR3 coding sequence is TGCGCCAGCAGCTTGGAAGGACAGGGGGCAGAGTCCCTCCACTTT.

This clonotype was counted only a few times. The chain employs TRBV7-8 and TRBJ2-1, with D perhaps matching TRBD1 (5 bases). The CDR3 is made up of 16 amino acids. Trimming pared 5 bases from V and 0 bases from J, leaving 14 bases between. Per the germline V gene, CDR1 is SGHVS and CDR2 is FQNEAQ. This chain's CDR3 is CASSPRTRSSYNEQFF. The CDR3 nucleotides are TGTGCCAGCAGCCCTCGGACACGAAGCTCCTACAATGAGCAGTTCTTC.

This clonotype has only a few counts. The V and J genes are TRBV5-1 and TRBJ2-7; the match to TRBD1 covers 10 bases. This CDR3 comprises 15 residues. V lost 3 bases to trimming and J lost 6 bases; unmatched junction nucleotides: 9. The germline V gene encodes CDR1 SGHRS and CDR2 YFSETQ. CDR3 loop: CASSSERDRGSEQYF. The CDR3 DNA follows: TGCGCCAGCAGCTCCGAGAGGGACAGGGGTTCCGAGCAGTACTTC. The full variable domain, in which reference TRBV5-1 and TRBJ2-7 provide the parts outside the CDR3, is KAGVTQTPRYLIKTRGQQVTLSCSPISGHRSVSWYQQTPGQGLQFLFEYFSETQRNKGNFPGRFSGRQFSNSRSEMNVSTLELGDSALYLCASSSERDRGSEQYFGPGTRLTVT.

The chain carries TRBV20-1 and TRBJ1-1; D not certain. The ends were cut back, 0 bases at V and 0 bases at J, with 5 bases in the middle. This CDR3 region has 13 residues. Germline V gene data show CDR1 as DFQATT and CDR2 as SNEGSKA (reference sequence). The DNA for the CDR3 is TGCAGTGCTAGAGATGGTGTGAACACTGAAGCTTTCTTT. Its protein product is CSARDGVNTEAFF.

This clonotype appeared many times. This chain connects TRBV28 to TRBJ2-7; D may correspond to TRBD1 or TRBD2 (5 bases each). Germline-derived CDR1 and CDR2 are MDHEN and SYDVKM. This CDR3 spans 13 amino acids. V was shortened by 2 bases and J by 0 bases, with 5 bases between the two germline ends. The DNA of the CDR3 is TGTGCCAGCAGTTTAGGGACCTCCTACGAGCAGTACTTC. Protein sequence: CASSLGTSYEQYF.

This clonotype has just a few counts. V gene TRBV27 combines with J gene TRBJ2-1, with a weak D call TRBD1 (6 bases). This CDR3 comprises 14 residues. The V end was cut by 6 bases, the J end by 2 bases, with 11 bases between. Germline V gene lookup returns CDR1 MNHEY and CDR2 SMNVEV (reference sequence). Here the CDR3 DNA reads TGTGCCAGCAGCAGACAGGTCCCCTACAATGAGCAGTTCTTC. It encodes CASSRQVPYNEQFF.